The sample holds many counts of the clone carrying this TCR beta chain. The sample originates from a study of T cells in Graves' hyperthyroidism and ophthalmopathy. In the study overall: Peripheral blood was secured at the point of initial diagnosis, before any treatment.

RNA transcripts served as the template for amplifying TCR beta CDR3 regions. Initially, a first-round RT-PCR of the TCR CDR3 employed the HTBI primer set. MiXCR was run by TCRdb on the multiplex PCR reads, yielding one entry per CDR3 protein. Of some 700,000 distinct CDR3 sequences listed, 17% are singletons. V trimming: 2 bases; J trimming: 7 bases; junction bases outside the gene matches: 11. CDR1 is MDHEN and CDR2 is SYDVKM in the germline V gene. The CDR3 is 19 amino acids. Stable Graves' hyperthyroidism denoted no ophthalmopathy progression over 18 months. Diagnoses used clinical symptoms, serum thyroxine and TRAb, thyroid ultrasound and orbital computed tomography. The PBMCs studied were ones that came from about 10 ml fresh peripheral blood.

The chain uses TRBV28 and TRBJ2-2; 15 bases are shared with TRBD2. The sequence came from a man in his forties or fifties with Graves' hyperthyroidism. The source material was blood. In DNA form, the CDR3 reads TGTGCCAGCAGTTTAGCTGGACTAGCGGGAGGGCCCGGTTACGGGGAGCTGTTTTTT. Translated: CASSLAGLAGGPGYGELFF.